The sequence of this T cell receptor (beta chain) was determined in a study of neoadjuvant anti-PD-1 for oral cavity cancer. Study-wide context: Nivolumab at 3 mg/kg was mostly given biweekly, three to four doses, pre-surgery.

This clone was observed a handful of times. Its cognate antigen is unknown. Documented time point: after neoadjuvant nivolumab, at surgical resection. General study findings and limits: Post-treatment tumors with larger preexisting clones showed more shrinkage. Pretreatment Treg/Th17 ratio correlated inversely with post-treatment tumor clonality.

Only in-frame clones appear in the TCRdb table, and some are missing; sequencing was by immunoSEQ multiplex PCR. The repertoire has some 22,000 clones, roughly 29% of them found once; the top ten carry about 16%. Unmatched junction bases numbered 3, after V lost 6 bases and J lost 8 bases. From germline, CDR1 is KGHSH and CDR2 LQKENI. There are 11 residues in the CDR3. This clonotype originated in a person aged 40-85 years with oral cavity squamous cell carcinoma. The V call is TRBV18, the J call TRBJ1-1, with 7 positions matching TRBD1. The material was tumor tissue, obtained after nivolumab (anti-PD-1) treatment. DNA for the CDR3: TGTGCCAGCTCCTCAGGGGGAGAAGCTTTCTTT. This gives the protein CASSSGGEAFF.